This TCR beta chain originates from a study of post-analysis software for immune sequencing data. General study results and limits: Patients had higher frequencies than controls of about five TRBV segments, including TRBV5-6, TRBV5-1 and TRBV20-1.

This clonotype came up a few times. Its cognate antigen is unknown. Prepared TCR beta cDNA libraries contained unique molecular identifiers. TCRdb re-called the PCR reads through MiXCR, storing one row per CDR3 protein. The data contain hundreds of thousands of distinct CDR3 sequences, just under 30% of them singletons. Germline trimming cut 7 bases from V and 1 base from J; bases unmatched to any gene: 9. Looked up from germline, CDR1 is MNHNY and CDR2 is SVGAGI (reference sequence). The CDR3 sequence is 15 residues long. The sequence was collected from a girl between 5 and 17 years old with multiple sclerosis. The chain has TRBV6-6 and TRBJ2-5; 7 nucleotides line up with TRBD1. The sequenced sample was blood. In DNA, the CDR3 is TGTGCCAGCACCAATATGGGGGACAGCCAAGAGACCCAGTACTTC. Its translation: CASTNMGDSQETQYF.